Included here is one T cell receptor beta chain sequence, with context. The CDR3 has 14 amino acids. V trimming: 6 bases; J trimming: 8 bases; junction bases outside the gene matches: 10. Adaptor-ligated barcode primers were used to amplify TRBV12-4/TRBJ1-2 clonotypes. TCRdb ran MiXCR on the multiplex PCR reads and lists one entry per CDR3 protein. The sample comprises over 1,000 distinct CDR3 sequences, 30% to 35% of which are singletons, and 8.5% to 14% rests with the top ten. The receptor was isolated from a female donor with breast cancer. The chain joins TRBV12-3 or TRBV12-4 to TRBJ1-2, with 9 bases fitting TRBD1. The sequenced sample consisted of memory CD4+ T cells sorted from blood. Indicated subset: memory CD4+ T cells, CD4+CD45RO+CD25-. CDR3 in amino acids: CASRRQGQGGGYTF. The CDR3 nucleotides read TGTGCCAGCAGACGACAGGGACAGGGCGGCGGCTACACCTTC.